One and the same sample provided the 12 T cell receptor beta chains below, sequenced in a study of post-analysis software for immune sequencing data (dated by TCRdb to about 2015). Their antigens are not known. Overall results and qualifications from the work: Significantly higher frequencies in patients than in controls were found for several TRBV segments, including TRBV5-6, TRBV5-1 and TRBV20-1.

Library method: PCR. TCRdb records Illumina HiSeq 2500 as the sequencer. To reduce PCR and sequencing biases, unique molecular identifiers were incorporated into the TCR beta cDNA libraries. TCRdb ran its own pipeline on the public reads, namely fastp trimming at Q25 and MiXCR clone calling, and kept in-frame beta chains. Every distinct CDR3 protein forms one entry, paired with its most common genes and DNA. This sample comprises about 400,000 distinct CDR3 sequences, less than 35% of them detected only once. The ten largest clones represent roughly 13% of the sample. The sample was blood. These receptors were collected from a girl aged 5-17 years with multiple sclerosis.

With respect to this clonotype: The junction shows a germline mismatch at one end, possibly a read error. This chain links TRBV10-2 with TRBJ1-1; D remains unclear. Looked up from germline, CDR1 is WSHSY and CDR2 is SAAADI. The CDR3 runs 12 residues. The chain's CDR3 is CASRSMNIEAFF. DNA for the CDR3: TGCGCCAGCAGGAGTATGAACATTGAAGCTTTCTTT.

This chain links TRBV5-8 with TRBJ1-1, with a tentative D call TRBD1 (5 bases). The CDR3 contains 15 residues. Per germline, CDR1 SGHTS and CDR2 YDEGEE. V lost 4 bases and J 5 bases, leaving 18 bases between the germline ends. DNA for the CDR3: TGTGCCAGCAGCCAACCCCTAGGGGCTTATACTGAAGCTTTCTTT. Its protein product is CASSQPLGAYTEAFF.

The chain uses TRBV7-9 and TRBJ1-4; the match to TRBD1 covers 9 bases. CDR1 and CDR2 from the germline V gene are SEHNR and FQNEAQ (reference sequence). After removal of 4 bases from V and 6 bases from J, the junction contained 12 bases not matched to a gene. CDR3 size: 17 residues. This chain's CDR3 is CASSYPRTGEFYEKLFF. The DNA for the CDR3 is TGTGCCAGCAGCTACCCGAGGACAGGGGAGTTTTATGAAAAACTGTTTTTT.

The chain employs TRBV7-3 and TRBJ1-1; 8 bases agree with TRBD1. CDR3 length: 18 amino acids. Germline V CDR1 and CDR2: SGHTA, FQGTGA. J gave up 1 base and V 5 bases, and 15 bases lay outside the gene matches. DNA for the CDR3: TGTGCCAGCAGCGCCCACAGTCCGGACAGGGAGAGGAACACTGAAGCTTTCTTT. Amino acid sequence: CASSAHSPDRERNTEAFF.

This sequence joins TRBV20-1 and TRBJ2-7; possible D gene TRBD1, 5 bases. With 0 bases removed from V and 3 bases from J, the gap between germline ends came to 6 bases. Germline CDR1 DFQATT, CDR2 SNEGSKA (reference sequence). This CDR3 spans 12 amino acids. CDR3 bases: TGCAGTGCTAGAGAGGGGCTCTACGAGCAGTACTTC. Translated, it gives CSAREGLYEQYF.

The table lists this clonotype with a count of one. This chain uses TRBV24-1 with TRBJ1-2; no clear D gene. V lost 4 bases and J lost 5, with 13 bases in between. The CDR3 has 14 amino acids. The germline V gene has CDR1 KGHDR and CDR2 SFDVKD. CDR3 protein: CATSDLDQSYGYTF. CDR3 DNA sequence: TGTGCCACCAGTGACCTGGACCAGTCTTATGGCTACACCTTC.

The chain combines TRBV7-2 with TRBJ2-5; 10 positions agree with TRBD2. J was trimmed by 3 bases and V by 5 bases; bases with no gene match: 3. The CDR3 sequence is 14 residues long. Germline assignment: CDR1 SGHTA and CDR2 FQGNSA. CDR3 DNA sequence: TGTGCCAGCAGCGAAGGACTAGCGGAAGAGACCCAGTACTTC. It yields the protein CASSEGLAEETQYF.

This clonotype has just one count. The chain joins TRBV5-1 to TRBJ2-3; 15 positions agree with TRBD2. The CDR3 runs 16 residues. V lost 5 bases and J lost 4; bases outside the gene matches: 5. Looked up from germline, CDR1 is SGHRS and CDR2 is YFSETQ. The CDR3 DNA reads TGCGCCAGCAGGGACGGGACTAGCGGGGGGCCAGATACGCAGTATTTT. This gives the protein CASRDGTSGGPDTQYF.

This clonotype was counted between two and nine times. J is TRBJ1-4 and V is TRBV20-1; 7 bases match TRBD1. V lost 6 bases to trimming and J lost 5 bases; unmatched junction nucleotides: 9. The germline gives CDR1 DFQATT, CDR2 SNEGSKA (reference sequence). This CDR3 region has 14 residues. The CDR3: CSARKGQINEKLFF. For the CDR3, the DNA is TGCAGTGCCCGGAAGGGACAGATCAATGAAAAACTGTTTTTT.

In its sample, this clonotype was seen many times. This chain joins TRBV15 and TRBJ2-3; D possibly uses TRBD1 or TRBD2 (5 bases each). V lost 0 bases, J lost 2 bases, and 9 bases lay in between. Germline V gene lookup returns CDR1 LNHNV and CDR2 YYDKDF (reference sequence). The CDR3 extends over 15 amino acids. CDR3 amino acids: CATSRDGDPTDTQYF. CDR3 DNA: TGTGCCACCAGCAGAGATGGGGACCCCACAGATACGCAGTATTTT.

The V gene is TRBV20-1, the J gene TRBJ1-2; no clear D. The V gene's germline CDR1 is DFQATT and CDR2 SNEGSKA (reference sequence). Trimming pared 6 bases from V and 8 bases from J, leaving 13 bases between. This CDR3 has 11 amino acids. The CDR3 DNA sequence: TGCAGTGCCACCCCCGGGGAAGGCTACACCTTC. Translation gives CSATPGEGYTF.

This clonotype has only a few counts. V and J are TRBV6-5 and TRBJ2-6, with D perhaps TRBD2 (6 bases). CDR1 and CDR2 from the germline V gene are MNHEY and SVGAGI. V shed 6 bases and J shed 4 bases, with 13 bases lying between them. This CDR3 has 15 residues. The CDR3 nucleotides read TGTGCCAGCAGCCCTGGGGGGATGGGGGCCAACGTCCTGACTTTC. This translates into CASSPGGMGANVLTF.